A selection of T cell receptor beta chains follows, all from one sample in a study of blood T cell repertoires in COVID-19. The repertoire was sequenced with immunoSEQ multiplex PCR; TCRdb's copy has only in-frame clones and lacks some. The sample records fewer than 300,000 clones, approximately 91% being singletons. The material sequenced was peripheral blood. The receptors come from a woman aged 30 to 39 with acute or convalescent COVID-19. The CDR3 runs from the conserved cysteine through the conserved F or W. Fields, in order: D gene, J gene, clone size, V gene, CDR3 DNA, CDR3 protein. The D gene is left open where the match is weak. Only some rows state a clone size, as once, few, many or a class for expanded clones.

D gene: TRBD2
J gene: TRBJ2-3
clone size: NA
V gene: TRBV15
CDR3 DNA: TGTGCCACCAGCAGAAGACTAGCGGTCCGCACAGATACGCAGTATTTT
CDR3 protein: CATSRRLAVRTDTQYF

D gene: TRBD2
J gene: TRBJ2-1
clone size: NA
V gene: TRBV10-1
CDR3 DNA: TGCGCCAGCAGTCAGACTAGCGCTTACAATGAGCAGTTCTTC
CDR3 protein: CASSQTSAYNEQFF

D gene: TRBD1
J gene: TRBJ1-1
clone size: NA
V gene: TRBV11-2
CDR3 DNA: TGTGCCAGCAGCTTAAAGGGGACAGCCAACACTGAAGCTTTCTTT
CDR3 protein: CASSLKGTANTEAFF

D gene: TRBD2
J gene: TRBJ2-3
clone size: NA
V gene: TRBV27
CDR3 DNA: TGTGCCAGCAGAGGACTAGCGGGAGGCACAGATACGCAGTATTTT
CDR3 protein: CASRGLAGGTDTQYF

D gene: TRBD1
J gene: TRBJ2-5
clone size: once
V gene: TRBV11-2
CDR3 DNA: TGTGCCAGCAGCCAGCGGACAGGGGGCGCTGGGACCCAGTACTTC
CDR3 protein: CASSQRTGGAGTQYF

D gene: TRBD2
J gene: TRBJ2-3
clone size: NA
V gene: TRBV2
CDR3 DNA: TGTGCCAGCAGTGAAGGGAGCGGGAGGACAGATACGCAGTATTTT
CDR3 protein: CASSEGSGRTDTQYF

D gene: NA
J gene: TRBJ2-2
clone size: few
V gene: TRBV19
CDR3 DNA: TGTGCAAGCGGACCTAGCCAGCCGAACACCGGGGAGCTGTTTTTT
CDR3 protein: CASGPSQPNTGELFF

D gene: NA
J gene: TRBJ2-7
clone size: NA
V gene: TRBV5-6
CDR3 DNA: TGTGCCAGCAGCCCGACCGGGACATCACACTACGAGCAGTACTTC
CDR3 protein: CASSPTGTSHYEQYF

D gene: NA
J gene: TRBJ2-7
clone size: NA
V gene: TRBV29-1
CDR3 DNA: TGCAGCGTTGAAGAAGGGGTGACAGCGAGCTCCTACGAGCAGTACTTC
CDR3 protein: CSVEEGVTASSYEQYF

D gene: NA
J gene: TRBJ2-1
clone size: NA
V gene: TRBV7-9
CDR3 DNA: TGTGCCAGCAACACCAACCCCCCCATGGGGACATCCATTGAGCAGTTCTTC
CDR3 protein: CASNTNPPMGTSIEQFF

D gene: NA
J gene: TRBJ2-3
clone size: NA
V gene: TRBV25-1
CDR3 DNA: TGTGCCAGCAGTGAAGGCTGGCAGGCCGCGGATACGCAGTATTTT
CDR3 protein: CASSEGWQAADTQYF

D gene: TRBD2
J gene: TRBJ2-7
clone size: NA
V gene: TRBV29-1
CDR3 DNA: TGCAGCGTCGAGGGTACTAGCGATACCTACGAGCAGTACTTC
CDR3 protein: CSVEGTSDTYEQYF

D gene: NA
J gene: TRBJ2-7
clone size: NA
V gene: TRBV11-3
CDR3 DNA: TGTGCCAGCAGCTTAGGGGGCCGCTCCTACGAGCAGTACTTC
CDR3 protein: CASSLGGRSYEQYF

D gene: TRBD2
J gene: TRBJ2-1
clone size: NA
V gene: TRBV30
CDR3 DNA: TGTGCCTGGAGGGGAGGGCCTTTGGGTGAGCAGTTCTTC
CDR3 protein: CAWRGGPLGEQFF

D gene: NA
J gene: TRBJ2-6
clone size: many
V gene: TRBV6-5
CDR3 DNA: TGTGCCAGCAAGGTCGGGAGCTCTGGGGCCAACGTCCTGACTTTC
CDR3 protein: CASKVGSSGANVLTF

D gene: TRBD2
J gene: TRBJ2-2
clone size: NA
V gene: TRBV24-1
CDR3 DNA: TGTGCCACCAGGGGGACGGGAGGTGCAACCGGGGAGCTGTTTTTT
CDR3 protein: CATRGTGGATGELFF

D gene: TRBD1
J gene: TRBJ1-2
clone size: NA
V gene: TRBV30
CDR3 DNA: TGTGCCTGGGCTGACAGGGGCCAGCTAGGCTACACCTTC
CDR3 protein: CAWADRGQLGYTF

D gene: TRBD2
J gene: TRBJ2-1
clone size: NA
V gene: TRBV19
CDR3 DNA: TGTGCCAGTAGCACTAGCGGCCTTAGCTCCTACAATGAGCAGTTCTTC
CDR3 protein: CASSTSGLSSYNEQFF

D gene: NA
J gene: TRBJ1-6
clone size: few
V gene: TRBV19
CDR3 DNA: TGTGCCACCCGACAGAGCTCCTATAATTCACCCCTCCACTTT
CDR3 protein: CATRQSSYNSPLHF

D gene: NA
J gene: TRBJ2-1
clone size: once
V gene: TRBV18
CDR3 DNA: TGTGCCAGCTCACGGGAGTTTATAAACAATGAGCAGTTCTTC
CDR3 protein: CASSREFINNEQFF

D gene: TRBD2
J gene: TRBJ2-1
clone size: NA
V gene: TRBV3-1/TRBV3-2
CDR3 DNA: TGTGCCAGCAGCCAAGTGTATCTAGCGGGATTTCAAAACAATGAGCAGTTCTTC
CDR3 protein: CASSQVYLAGFQNNEQFF

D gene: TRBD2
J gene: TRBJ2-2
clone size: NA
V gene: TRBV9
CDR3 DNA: TGTGCCAGCACACCCCCCGTGGGGAGGGGTGCCGGGGAGCTGTTTTTT
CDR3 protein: CASTPPVGRGAGELFF

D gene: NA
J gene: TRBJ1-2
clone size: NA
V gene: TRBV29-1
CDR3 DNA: TGCAGCGTTGAAGATCAGGGCTTCCTGTATGGCTACACCTTC
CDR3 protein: CSVEDQGFLYGYTF

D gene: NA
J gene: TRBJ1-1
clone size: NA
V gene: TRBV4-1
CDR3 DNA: TGCGCCAGCAGCCAGGATACAGTGCCGAACACTGAAGCTTTCTTT
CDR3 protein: CASSQDTVPNTEAFF

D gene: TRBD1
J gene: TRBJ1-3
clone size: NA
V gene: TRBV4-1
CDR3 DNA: TGCGCCAGCAGCCTAGGACAGGGTGCTGGAAACACCATATATTTT
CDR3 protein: CASSLGQGAGNTIYF

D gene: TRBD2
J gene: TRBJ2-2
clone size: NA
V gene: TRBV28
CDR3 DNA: TGTGCCAGCAGTGTTCGACTAGCGGGAGGCCCCGGGGAGCTGTTTTTT
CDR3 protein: CASSVRLAGGPGELFF

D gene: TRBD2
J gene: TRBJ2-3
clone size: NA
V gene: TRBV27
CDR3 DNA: TGTGCCAGCAGGAACTCGGGACTAGCTGCAGATACGCAGTATTTT
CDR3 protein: CASRNSGLAADTQYF

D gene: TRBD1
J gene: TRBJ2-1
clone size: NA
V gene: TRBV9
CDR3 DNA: TGTGCCAGCAGCGTTTGGCAGGGGGCTGACAATGAGCAGTTCTTC
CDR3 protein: CASSVWQGADNEQFF

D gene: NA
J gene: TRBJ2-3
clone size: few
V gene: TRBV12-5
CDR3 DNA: TGTGCTAGTGGTTTACTCAAGGATACGCAGTATTTT
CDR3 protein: CASGLLKDTQYF

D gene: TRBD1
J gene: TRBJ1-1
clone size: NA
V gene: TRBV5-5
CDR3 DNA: TGTGCCAGCAGCCCGCGGACAGGGGGCGACACTGAAGCTTTCTTT
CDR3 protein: CASSPRTGGDTEAFF

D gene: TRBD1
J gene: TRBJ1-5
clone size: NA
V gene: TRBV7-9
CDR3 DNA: TGTGCCAGCAGCTTATTTGGGACAGATAATCAGCCCCAGCATTTT
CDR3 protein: CASSLFGTDNQPQHF

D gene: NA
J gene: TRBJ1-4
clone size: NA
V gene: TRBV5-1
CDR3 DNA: TGCGCCAGCAGCTTCAGTAGTGGCCACGGGTCTAATGAAAAACTGTTTTTT
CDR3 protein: CASSFSSGHGSNEKLFF

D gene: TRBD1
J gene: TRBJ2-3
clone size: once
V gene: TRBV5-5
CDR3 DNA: TGTGCCAGCAGCTTGGCCTTACAGGGGGCGACAGATACGCAGTATTTT
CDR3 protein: CASSLALQGATDTQYF